This T cell receptor (beta chain) originates from a study of Graves' ophthalmopathy and Graves' hyperthyroidism. Diagnoses were established from clinical symptoms, serum thyroxine, TRAb, thyroid ultrasound and orbital computed tomography. This clonotype was seen at least ten times. What it recognizes is unknown. The CDR3 length is 16 residues. V lost 0 bases to trimming and J lost 5 bases, with 16 bases between them. Germline-derived CDR1 and CDR2 are MGHRA and YSYEKL. Notes on the study in general: The blood repertoire also included most expanded thyroid clonotypes above 0.001 frequency. Built on 13 signatures, a model told ophthalmopathy apart from stable hyperthyroidism with around 90% sensitivity and 75% to 82% specificity.

RNA transcripts yielded amplified TCR beta CDR3 regions. First-round RT-PCR with HTBI primers preceded a second-round multiplex PCR. MiXCR, applied by TCRdb to the multiplex PCR reads, yields one record per CDR3 protein. The table lists 350,000 to 450,000 distinct CDR3 sequences, 15% to 20% of them singletons. The sample comprised peripheral blood. The clonotype was recovered from a woman between 18 and 29 years old with Graves' ophthalmopathy. The V and J genes are TRBV4-1 and TRBJ2-5, with a weak D call TRBD2 (5 bases). The CDR3 reads CASSQEERPLRETQYF. CDR3 coding DNA: TGCGCCAGCAGCCAAGAGGAGCGGCCTTTAAGGGAGACCCAGTACTTC.